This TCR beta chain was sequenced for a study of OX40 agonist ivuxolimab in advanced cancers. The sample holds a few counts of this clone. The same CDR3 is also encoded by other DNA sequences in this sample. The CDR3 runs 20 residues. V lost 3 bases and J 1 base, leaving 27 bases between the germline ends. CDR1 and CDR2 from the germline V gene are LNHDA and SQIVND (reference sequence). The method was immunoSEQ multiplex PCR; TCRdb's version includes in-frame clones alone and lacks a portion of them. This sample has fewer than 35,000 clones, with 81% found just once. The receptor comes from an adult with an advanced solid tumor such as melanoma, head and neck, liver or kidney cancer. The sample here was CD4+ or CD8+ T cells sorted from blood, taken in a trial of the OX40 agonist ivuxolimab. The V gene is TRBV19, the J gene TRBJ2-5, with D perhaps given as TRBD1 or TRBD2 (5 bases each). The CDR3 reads CASSIFLSGKGQRGQETQYF. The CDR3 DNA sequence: TGTGCCAGTAGTATCTTTCTCAGCGGTAAGGGCCAGAGGGGCCAAGAGACCCAGTACTTC.